Each of the 10 T cell receptor beta chains below was sequenced from the same sample in a study of regulatory dendritic cells for organ transplantation. Antigen specificity for these receptors is unknown. Allogeneic regulatory or mature dendritic cells were co-cultured for 5 days with CFSE-labeled sorted T cells at 1:10. Generated by immunoSEQ multiplex PCR, the TCRdb table keeps only in-frame clones and is missing some. Among 9,500 to 15,000 clones listed, about 70% were seen once. The sample consisted of naive CD4+ T cells from blood cultured with regulatory dendritic cells. Subset: CD45RA+ naive T cells. The receptors come from a human donor in good health.

J is TRBJ1-2 and V is TRBV11-3; D is possibly TRBD1 (6 bases). V lost 5 bases, J lost 4 bases, and 11 bases lay in between. In germline, CDR1 is SGHNT, CDR2 YENEEA. The CDR3 loop spans 13 amino acids. The CDR3 is CASSRGGGYGYTF. The CDR3, as DNA: TGTGCCAGCAGCAGAGGGGGGGGCTATGGCTACACCTTC.

The chain employs TRBV6-5 and TRBJ2-7; D is perhaps TRBD2 (6 bases). CDR1 and CDR2 (germline): MNHEY, SVGAGI. The V end was cut by 0 bases, the J end by 0 bases, with 9 bases between. The CDR3 spans 15 residues. The CDR3 DNA is TGTGCCAGCAGTTACTCTGGGACTGACTCCTACGAGCAGTACTTC. It is translated as CASSYSGTDSYEQYF.

This chain joins TRBV5-1 and TRBJ1-6; the D gene is possibly TRBD1 (6 bases). The CDR3 has 15 residues. The V gene's germline CDR1 is SGHRS and CDR2 YFSETQ. The V gene lost 7 bases and the J gene lost 3 bases, with 14 bases spanning the gap. CDR3 in DNA: TGCGCCAGCTCCGACGACAGGCTCTATAATTCACCCCTCCACTTT. It yields the protein CASSDDRLYNSPLHF.

For this clone: A read error may produce the germline difference seen at one junction end. V usage is TRBV6-1 and J usage is TRBJ2-7, with D tentatively TRBD2 (6 bases). Germline CDR1 is MNHNS and CDR2 is SASEGT. The CDR3 is 16 amino acids. The CDR3 DNA reads TGTGCCATCAGTGAGGCGACGGGGGATTTAGGATACGAGCAGTACTTC. Amino acid sequence: CAISEATGDLGYEQYF.

CDR3: CASSPAQGETTEAFF. The CDR3 nucleotides are TGTGCCAGCTCACCAGCACAGGGAGAAACAACTGAAGCTTTCTTT. The chain joins TRBV18 to TRBJ1-1; TRBD1 is a possible D gene (6 bases). CDR3 size: 15 residues. Trimming pared 2 bases from V and 5 bases from J, leaving 15 bases between. Germline V gene sequence: CDR1 KGHSH, CDR2 LQKENI.

The rearrangement links TRBV4-1 to TRBJ1-5; 8 bases align to TRBD1. Germline CDR1 reads MGHRA; CDR2 reads YSYEKL. V lost 1 base and J lost 0; bases outside the gene matches: 2. This CDR3 comprises 16 residues. The CDR3 DNA reads TGCGCCAGCAGCCAAGGGACAGGGAATAGCAATCAGCCCCAGCATTTT. Encoded protein: CASSQGTGNSNQPQHF.

The rearrangement joins TRBV5-1 to TRBJ2-3; 8 nucleotides align to TRBD2. CDR1 and CDR2 (germline): SGHRS, YFSETQ. The CDR3 sequence is 12 residues long. With 7 bases clipped from V and 6 bases from J, the junction kept 4 bases outside the gene matches. The CDR3 loop reads CASSAGGDTQYF. In nucleotides, the CDR3 is TGCGCCAGCTCCGCGGGGGGTGATACGCAGTATTTT.

The V gene is TRBV7-8, the J gene TRBJ1-5, with 7 bases lining up with TRBD1. The junction had 6 bases not matched to a gene; V was cut back by 1 base and J by 0 bases. CDR3 length: 17 amino acids. In germline, CDR1 is SGHVS, CDR2 FQNEAQ. The CDR3 DNA follows: TGTGCCAGCAGCTTAGACAGGGGTCCCTTTAGCAATCAGCCCCAGCATTTT. This gives the protein CASSLDRGPFSNQPQHF.

The rearrangement uses TRBV10-3 and TRBJ2-1; 11 nucleotides line up with TRBD2. Germline values: CDR1 ENHRY, CDR2 SYGVKD. J was trimmed by 7 bases and V by 6 bases; bases with no gene match: 14. CDR3 size: 17 residues. CDR3 amino acids: CAISQSRLASGGNEQFF. For the CDR3, the DNA is TGTGCCATCAGCCAATCGAGGCTGGCTAGCGGGGGGAATGAGCAGTTCTTC.

The chain has TRBV6-6 and TRBJ2-5; 8 nucleotides line up with TRBD1. The CDR3 length is 15 residues. V shed 5 bases, J shed 1 base, and the junction held 6 bases outside the gene matches. Germline V gene lookup returns CDR1 MNHNY and CDR2 SVGAGI (reference sequence). The CDR3 protein is CASSGTTGGQETQYF. DNA of the CDR3: TGTGCCAGCAGTGGGACAACAGGGGGCCAAGAGACCCAGTACTTC.